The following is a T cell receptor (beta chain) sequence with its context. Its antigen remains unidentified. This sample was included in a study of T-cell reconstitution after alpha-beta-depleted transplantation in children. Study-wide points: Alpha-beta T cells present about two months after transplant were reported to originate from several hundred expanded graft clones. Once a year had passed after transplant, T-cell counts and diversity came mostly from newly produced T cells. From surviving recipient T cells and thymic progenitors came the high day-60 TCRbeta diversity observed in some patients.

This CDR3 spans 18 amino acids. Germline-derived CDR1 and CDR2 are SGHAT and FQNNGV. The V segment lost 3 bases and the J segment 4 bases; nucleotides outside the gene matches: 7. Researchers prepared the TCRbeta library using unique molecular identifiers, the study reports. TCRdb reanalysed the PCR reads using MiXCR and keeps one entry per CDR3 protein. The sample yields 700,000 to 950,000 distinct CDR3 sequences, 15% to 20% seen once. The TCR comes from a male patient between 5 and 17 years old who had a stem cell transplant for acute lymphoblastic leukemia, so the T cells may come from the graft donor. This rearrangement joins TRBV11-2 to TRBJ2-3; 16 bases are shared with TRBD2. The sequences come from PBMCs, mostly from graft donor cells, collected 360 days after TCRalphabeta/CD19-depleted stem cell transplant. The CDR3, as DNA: TGTGCCAGCAGCTTGACCCTGGGACTAGCGGGAGGGCCAGATACGCAGTATTTT. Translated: CASSLTLGLAGGPDTQYF.